These 18 T cell receptor beta chains were sequenced from one sample in a study of blood T cell repertoires in COVID-19 (dated by TCRdb to about 2020). Receptor amplification or capture employed the immunoSEQ multiplex PCR assay. Sourced from immuneACCESS, this table was stored by TCRdb with only in-frame sequences that have V and J called. A share of the clones is absent; for the studies checked, an unresolved V gene accounts for under half, and the remainder has no known explanation. Recorded for this sample are approximately 360,000 clones; about 89% of them occurred a single time. The biggest ten clones account for about 1.9% of the sample. Sequenced sample: PBMCs or T cells enriched from blood (not recorded which). The receptors derive from a man aged 40-55 years in a cohort exposed to, infected with or recovered from COVID-19 (not recorded which).

The chain carries TRBV24-1 and TRBJ2-3; 11 nucleotides align to TRBD2. The germline V gene has CDR1 KGHDR and CDR2 SFDVKD. This CDR3 is built from 16 residues. After removal of 3 bases from V and 1 base from J, the junction contained 2 bases not matched to a gene. The CDR3, as DNA: TGTGCCACCAGTGATATAGCGGGAGGGCGCACAGATACGCAGTATTTT. It translates to CATSDIAGGRTDTQYF.

The chain carries TRBV4-2 and TRBJ2-5; 14 nucleotides agree with TRBD2. The CDR3 spans 15 residues. The trim removed 4 bases at V and 3 bases at J, leaving 1 base unmatched. CDR1 and CDR2 from the germline V gene are LGHNA and YNFKEQ. The CDR3 DNA sequence: TGTGCCAGCAGCCCGGGACTAGCGGGAGAAGAGACCCAGTACTTC. Translation gives CASSPGLAGEETQYF.

The gene calls are TRBV28 and TRBJ1-5; D might be TRBD1 (6 bases). The CDR3 length is 13 residues. CDR1 and CDR2 (germline): MDHEN, SYDVKM. Trimming cost V 4 bases and J 4 bases, with 8 bases left between them. The CDR3: CASSWDTNQPQHF. Here the CDR3 DNA reads TGTGCCAGCAGTTGGGACACTAATCAGCCCCAGCATTTT.

The chain joins TRBV6-5 to TRBJ2-7; D is perhaps TRBD1 (6 bases). Per the germline V gene, CDR1 is MNHEY and CDR2 is SVGAGI. This CDR3 is built from 13 residues. Trimming pared 5 bases from V and 5 bases from J, leaving 13 bases between. CDR3 loop: CASSTLPGDEQYF. The CDR3 coding sequence is TGTGCCAGCAGTACCCTCCCAGGGGACGAGCAGTACTTC.

V gene TRBV4-1 combines with J gene TRBJ2-3; D is perhaps TRBD1 (6 bases). Trimming removed 1 base at V and 5 bases at J, with 16 bases between. From germline, CDR1 is MGHRA and CDR2 YSYEKL. The CDR3 covers 16 residues. The CDR3, as DNA: TGCGCCAGCAGCCAAGTTAGTCAGGGGACGATAGATACGCAGTATTTT. Protein sequence: CASSQVSQGTIDTQYF.

The rearrangement links TRBV27 to TRBJ2-2; D is perhaps TRBD1 (5 bases). The CDR3 is 13 amino acids. The V and J ends lost 10 bases and 0 bases respectively, with 9 bases between them. The V gene's germline CDR1 is MNHEY and CDR2 SMNVEV (reference sequence). The CDR3: CATAGTNTGELFF. The DNA for the CDR3 is TGTGCCACTGCAGGGACGAACACCGGGGAGCTGTTTTTT.

The J gene is TRBJ1-4, the V gene TRBV5-1; D is ambiguous. The germline V gene has CDR1 SGHRS and CDR2 YFSETQ. The CDR3 is 15 residues long. V lost 5 bases and J lost 0, with 11 bases in between. CDR3 nucleotide sequence: TGCGCCAGCAGAGCCGTGATCGCAACTAATGAAAAACTGTTTTTT. Protein product: CASRAVIATNEKLFF.

This sequence joins TRBV14 and TRBJ2-1; TRBD2 might be the D (6 bases). V lost 3 bases, J lost 0 bases, and 18 bases lay in between. Germline CDR1 reads SGHDN; CDR2 reads FVKESK. The CDR3 sequence is 18 residues long. CDR3 region: CASSQLLAHTSSYNEQFF. As DNA, the CDR3 is TGTGCCAGCAGCCAGCTCCTAGCGCACACTAGCTCCTACAATGAGCAGTTCTTC.

The V and J genes are TRBV5-1 and TRBJ1-1; TRBD1 matches at 9 bases. Trimming at V came to 0 bases and at J to 5 bases, leaving 5 bases not matched to a gene. This CDR3 has 15 amino acids. CDR1 is SGHRS, CDR2 YFSETQ, per germline. The CDR3 spells CASSLETGGSTEAFF. The CDR3 DNA is TGCGCCAGCAGCTTGGAGACAGGGGGTAGTACTGAAGCTTTCTTT.

As to this clone: Other DNA sequences in the sample encode the same CDR3. Here the CDR3 reads CASSYSRGGQPQHF. In DNA, the CDR3 is TGTGCCAGCAGTTACTCTCGGGGGGGCCAGCCCCAGCATTTT. The J gene is TRBJ1-5, the V gene TRBV6-5; perhaps TRBD1 as D (6 bases). Germline assignment: CDR1 MNHEY and CDR2 SVGAGI. The length of the CDR3 is 14 residues. The V end was cut by 0 bases, the J end by 7 bases, with 10 bases between.

This chain connects TRBV11-2 to TRBJ1-3, with TRBD1 identical over 7 bases. In germline, CDR1 is SGHAT, CDR2 FQNNGV. The length of the CDR3 is 17 residues. V was pared by 0 bases and J by 0 bases, with 5 bases of the junction left unmatched. CDR3 coding DNA: TGTGCCAGCAGCTTAGACCGAGGGGGCCTCTCTGGAAACACCATATATTTT. It specifies CASSLDRGGLSGNTIYF.

V is TRBV28 and J is TRBJ2-5; 7 positions match TRBD1. From germline, CDR1 is MDHEN and CDR2 SYDVKM. The V gene end was trimmed by 3 bases and the J gene end by 2 bases; junction bases not matched to a gene: 6. The CDR3 consists of 15 residues. CDR3 DNA sequence: TGTGCCAGCAGTTTCGGGACAGTGAGACAAGAGACCCAGTACTTC. Translating it yields CASSFGTVRQETQYF.

This chain uses TRBV29-1 with TRBJ2-1; D may be TRBD2 (6 bases). V dropped 4 bases and J dropped 7 bases, with 14 bases sitting between them. CDR1 and CDR2 (germline): SQVTM, ANQGSEA. The length of the CDR3 is 13 residues. The CDR3 DNA follows: TGCAGCGTTGGACGGGGGAGAGGGAATGAGCAGTTCTTC. It translates to CSVGRGRGNEQFF.

The chain has TRBV27 and TRBJ2-1; tentatively, D is TRBD2 (6 bases). CDR3 size: 15 residues. Germline assignment: CDR1 MNHEY and CDR2 SMNVEV (reference sequence). Trimming removed 6 bases at V and 0 bases at J, with 12 bases between. CDR3 sequence: CASSGGTSSYNEQFF. In DNA, the CDR3 is TGTGCCAGCAGCGGGGGAACGAGCTCCTACAATGAGCAGTTCTTC.

This clone appeared a few times. The chain has TRBV29-1 and TRBJ2-2, with 8 positions matching TRBD2. Germline CDR1 SQVTM, CDR2 ANQGSEA. CDR3 length: 14 amino acids. The V segment lost 7 bases and the J segment 4 bases; nucleotides outside the gene matches: 8. CDR3 sequence (DNA): TGCAGCGCCGGGACTAGTCTCGGCACCGGGGAGCTGTTTTTT. Amino acid sequence: CSAGTSLGTGELFF.

The chain joins TRBV5-4 to TRBJ2-1, with 10 bases that match TRBD1. Trimming took 4 bases from V and 5 from J; bases not matched to a gene: 6. Looked up from germline, CDR1 is SGHNT and CDR2 is YYREEE (reference sequence). The CDR3 runs to 15 residues. CDR3 in amino acids: CASSRRGTGDNEQFF. CDR3 DNA: TGTGCCAGCAGCCGGCGTGGGACAGGGGACAATGAGCAGTTCTTC.

The V call is TRBV4-1, the J call TRBJ1-1; 8 bases agree with TRBD1. With 5 bases clipped from V and 3 bases from J, the junction kept 8 bases outside the gene matches. The germline CDR1 and CDR2 sequences are MGHRA and YSYEKL. The CDR3 is 15 amino acids. CDR3 in DNA: TGCGCCAGCAGCTTGGGACAGGCCGGTGACACTGAAGCTTTCTTT. Its protein product is CASSLGQAGDTEAFF.

The chain employs TRBV6-6 and TRBJ2-1; D not resolved. This CDR3 has 14 amino acids. With 0 bases removed from V and 7 bases from J, the gap between germline ends came to 10 bases. From germline, CDR1 is MNHNY and CDR2 SVGAGI (reference sequence). This CDR3 is CASSYSGSSNEQFF. CDR3 in DNA: TGTGCCAGCAGTTACTCCGGGTCGTCTAATGAGCAGTTCTTC.